This T cell receptor beta chain was sequenced for a study of blood T cell repertoires in COVID-19 (dated by TCRdb to about 2020). With regard to the full study: The collaborator samples originated in the United States, Italy and Spain and spanned the acute and convalescent phases of COVID-19. The prospective study material was composed of cDNA or gDNA derived from T cells, B-cell-depleted T cells, or PBMCs. The dataset comprised deeply sampled blood TCRbeta repertoires from subjects exposed to, actively infected with, or recovered from COVID-19. The repertoires were released in a freely available public database intended as a resource for research on the immune response to SARS-CoV-2. Samples were obtained from the ongoing ImmuneRACE study (first 160 participants) and from about 1,300 subjects provided by 6 global collaborators. Nearly every sample came with metadata listing a de-identified subject ID, COVID-19 status, age in years and sex. HLA class I and class II types, where available, came from metadata supplied by the sample provider rather than from assay-based typing.

TCRbeta CDR3 regions were amplified from genomic DNA by means of the immunoSEQ Assay, a bias-controlled multiplex PCR. The original pipeline was this. The number of nucleated cells in each sample was estimated by amplification of reference gene primers within the assay. Sequence reads were collapsed and filtered to measure the absolute abundance of every unique TCRbeta CDR3 rearrangement. For each sample, productive Simpson clonality was calculated by taking the square root of Simpson's diversity index across productive rearrangements. In TCRdb, the immuneACCESS table is reduced to in-frame sequences with V and J assigned. These tables do not hold every clone; where another copy was compared, an unresolved V gene accounts for under half, and the others remain unexplained. V, J and clone size reflect that table, while D and trimming were determined from the DNA. This sample comprises 130,000 to 150,000 clones, just under 90% of them detected only once. Jointly, the top ten make up 4% to 4.5% of the sample.

The collaborating institutions used their own protocols to collect whole blood in K2EDTA tubes. For TCRbeta analysis, collaborator samples were shipped as frozen whole blood, as isolated PBMCs, or as DNA extracted from either sample type. This clone showed up just once. Its antigen target is currently unknown. It has no much larger one-base neighbor in the sample; base qualities were not kept. At the junction V is shortened by 6 bases and J by 6 bases, with 12 bases in between. Per the germline V gene (reference sequence), LGHDT is the CDR1 and YNNKEL is the CDR2. The CDR3, cysteine through phenylalanine, is 13 amino acids long. Only the CDR3 DNA stays, 39 bases, in frame from base 1. What the study reported, not specific to this receptor: The quantity of clinical and demographic metadata differed by source and by participant and was supplied without curation.

Sample: peripheral blood. The chain is encoded by TRBV3-1 (or the pseudogene TRBV3-2) joined to TRBJ1-5; a confident D gene designation cannot be given. The clonotype was recovered from a middle-aged woman with acute or convalescent COVID-19. In nucleotide form, the sequence is TGTGCCAGCAGACTAGGGCCCGGTCAGCCCCAGCATTTT. Its translation reads: CASRLGPGQPQHF.